Sequencing of this TCR beta chain was carried out in a study of post-analysis software for immune sequencing data. The wider study: As for disease course, relapsing-remitting, secondary progressive and progressive-relapsing multiple sclerosis were all included. Study-level points and caveats: Samples prepared in the same batch strongly co-clustered by F measure. There was significantly lower normalized Chao1 diversity in multiple sclerosis patients than in controls. Higher frequency in patients than in controls was seen for about five TRBV segments, with TRBV5-6, TRBV5-1 and TRBV20-1 among them.

CDR1 and CDR2 (germline): SGHAT, FQDESV (reference sequence). Between the trimmed V and J ends, which lost 4 bases and 9 bases, there was a span of 10 bases. The CDR3 length is 12 residues. Concerning this clonotype itself: What it binds is unknown.

cDNA libraries of TCR beta carried unique molecular identifiers. T cells numbering roughly 0.85 to 11 million yielded 450,000 to 600,000 cDNA molecules. TCRdb recomputed calls from the PCR reads with MiXCR, one row per CDR3 protein. Among 750,000 to 950,000 distinct CDR3 sequences, 53% were seen once, and the ten largest hold about 4.8%. Sequencing was done on a sample of blood. This TCR was sampled from a girl under 18 with multiple sclerosis. This chain links TRBV11-1 with TRBJ2-1; D is possibly TRBD2 (6 bases). The CDR3 here is CASSYGSGEQFF. CDR3 DNA sequence: TGTGCCAGCAGCTACGGGAGCGGTGAGCAGTTCTTC.